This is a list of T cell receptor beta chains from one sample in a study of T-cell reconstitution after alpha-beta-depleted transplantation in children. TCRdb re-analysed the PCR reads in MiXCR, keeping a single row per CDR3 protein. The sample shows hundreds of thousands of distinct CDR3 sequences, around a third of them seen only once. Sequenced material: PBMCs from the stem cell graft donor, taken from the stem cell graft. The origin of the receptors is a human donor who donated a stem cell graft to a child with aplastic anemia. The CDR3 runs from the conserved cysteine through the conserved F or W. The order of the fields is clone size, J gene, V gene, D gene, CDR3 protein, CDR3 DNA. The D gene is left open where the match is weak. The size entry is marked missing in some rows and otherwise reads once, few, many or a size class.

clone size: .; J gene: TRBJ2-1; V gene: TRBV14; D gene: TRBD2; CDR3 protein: CASSQVSGRSFTYNEQFF; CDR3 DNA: TGTGCCAGCAGCCAAGTTAGCGGGAGGTCCTTTACCTACAATGAGCAGTTCTTC
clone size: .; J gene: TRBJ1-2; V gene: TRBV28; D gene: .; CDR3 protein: CASSLTEQARGGGYTF; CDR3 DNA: TGTGCCAGCAGTTTAACGGAACAGGCTCGGGGTGGGGGCTACACCTTC
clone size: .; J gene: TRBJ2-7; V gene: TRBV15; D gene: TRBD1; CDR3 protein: CATSRGQGTYEQYF; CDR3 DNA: TGTGCCACCAGCAGAGGACAGGGTACCTACGAGCAGTACTTC
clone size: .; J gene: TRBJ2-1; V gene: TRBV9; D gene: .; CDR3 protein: CASSPNGRYEQFF; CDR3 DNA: TGTGCCAGCAGCCCCAATGGAAGATATGAGCAGTTCTTC
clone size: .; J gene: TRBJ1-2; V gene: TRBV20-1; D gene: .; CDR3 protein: CSARDQNSRGYTF; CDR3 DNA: TGCAGTGCTAGAGATCAAAACAGCCGTGGCTACACCTTC
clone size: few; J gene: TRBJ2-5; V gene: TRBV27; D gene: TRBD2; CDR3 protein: CASSETSGRGETQYF; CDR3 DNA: TGTGCCAGCAGCGAGACTAGCGGGAGGGGCGAGACCCAGTACTTC
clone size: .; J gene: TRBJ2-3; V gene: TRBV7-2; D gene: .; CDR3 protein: CASSLGGGGPSDTQYF; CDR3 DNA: TGTGCCAGCAGCTTAGGAGGGGGAGGGCCCTCAGATACGCAGTATTTT
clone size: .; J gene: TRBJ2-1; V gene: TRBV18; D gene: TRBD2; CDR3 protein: CASSPSTSGNNEQFF; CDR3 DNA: TGTGCCAGCTCACCGTCGACTAGCGGAAACAATGAGCAGTTCTTC
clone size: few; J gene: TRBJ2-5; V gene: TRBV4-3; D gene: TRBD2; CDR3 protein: CASSQALGTSGSQETQYF; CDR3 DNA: TGCGCCAGCAGCCAAGCCTTGGGGACTAGCGGGAGTCAAGAGACCCAGTACTTC
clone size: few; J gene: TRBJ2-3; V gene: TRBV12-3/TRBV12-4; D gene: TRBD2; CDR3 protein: CASSPGGLAGREQYF; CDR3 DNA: TGTGCCAGCAGTCCAGGAGGACTAGCGGGAAGGGAGCAGTATTTT
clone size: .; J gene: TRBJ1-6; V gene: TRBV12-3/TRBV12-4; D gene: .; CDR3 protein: CASSLDSVNNSPLHF; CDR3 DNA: TGTGCTAGCAGTTTAGACAGTGTAAATAATTCACCCCTCCACTTT
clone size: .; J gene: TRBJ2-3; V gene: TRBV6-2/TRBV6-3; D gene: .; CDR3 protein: CATTGGSLAQYF; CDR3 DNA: TGTGCCACCACCGGAGGCTCCCTTGCGCAGTATTTT
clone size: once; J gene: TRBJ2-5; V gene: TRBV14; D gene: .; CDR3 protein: CASSHRGLRTSGGQETQYF; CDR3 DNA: TGTGCCAGCAGCCACCGCGGCCTGAGGACGTCCGGGGGACAAGAGACCCAGTACTTC
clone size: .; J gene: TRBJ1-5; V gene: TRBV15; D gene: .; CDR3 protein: CATSSSNGHQPQHF; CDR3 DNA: TGTGCCACCAGCAGCTCTAATGGGCATCAGCCCCAGCATTTT
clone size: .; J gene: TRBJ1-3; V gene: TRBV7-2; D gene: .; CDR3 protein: CASSLGVGAPENTIYF; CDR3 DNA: TGTGCCAGCAGCTTAGGGGTCGGGGCCCCCGAAAACACCATATATTTT
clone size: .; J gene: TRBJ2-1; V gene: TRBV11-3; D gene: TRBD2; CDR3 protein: CASGRLAGGYGNEQFF; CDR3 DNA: TGTGCCAGCGGCAGACTAGCGGGAGGATATGGAAATGAGCAGTTCTTC
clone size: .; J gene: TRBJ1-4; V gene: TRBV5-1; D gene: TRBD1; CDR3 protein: CASSGPPEGAEKLFF; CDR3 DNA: TGCGCCAGCAGCGGCCCGCCCGAGGGGGCTGAAAAACTGTTTTTT
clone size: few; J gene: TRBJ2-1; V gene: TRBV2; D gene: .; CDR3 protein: CASRRFERPGSYNEQFF; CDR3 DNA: TGTGCCAGCAGAAGGTTCGAGCGCCCCGGCTCCTACAATGAGCAGTTCTTC
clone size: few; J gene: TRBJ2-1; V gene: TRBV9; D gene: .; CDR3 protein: CASSVAGSSAHNEQFF; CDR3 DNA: TGTGCCAGCAGCGTAGCTGGGTCTAGCGCCCACAATGAGCAGTTCTTC
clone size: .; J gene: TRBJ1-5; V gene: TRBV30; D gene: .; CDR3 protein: CAWSVPGNQPQHF; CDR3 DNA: TGTGCCTGGAGTGTACCAGGCAATCAGCCCCAGCATTTT
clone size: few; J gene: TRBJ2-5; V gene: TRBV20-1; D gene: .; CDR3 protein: CSARDYSDPQETQYF; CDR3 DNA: TGCAGTGCTAGAGATTACAGCGACCCCCAAGAGACCCAGTACTTC
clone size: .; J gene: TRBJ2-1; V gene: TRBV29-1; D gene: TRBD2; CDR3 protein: CSARVGLGNNEQFF; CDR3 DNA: TGCAGCGCTCGGGTGGGACTAGGGAACAATGAGCAGTTCTTC
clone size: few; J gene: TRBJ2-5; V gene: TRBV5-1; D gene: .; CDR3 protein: CASSLEAGGQETQYF; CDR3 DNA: TGCGCCAGCAGCTTGGAAGCGGGCGGCCAAGAGACCCAGTACTTC
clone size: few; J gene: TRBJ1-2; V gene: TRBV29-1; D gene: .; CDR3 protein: CSALRGESGYTF; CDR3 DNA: TGCAGCGCCCTTCGAGGGGAGAGTGGCTACACCTTC
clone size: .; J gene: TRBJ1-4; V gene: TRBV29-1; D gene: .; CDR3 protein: CSVQQGATNEKLFF; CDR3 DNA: TGCAGCGTCCAGCAGGGTGCAACTAATGAAAAACTGTTTTTT
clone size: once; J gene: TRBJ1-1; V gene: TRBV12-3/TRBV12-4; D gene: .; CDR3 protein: CASSFKPTEAFF; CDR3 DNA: TGTGCCAGCAGTTTCAAGCCCACTGAAGCTTTCTTT
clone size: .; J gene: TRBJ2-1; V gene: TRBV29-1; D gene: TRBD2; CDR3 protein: CSVEVSGRAVDEQFF; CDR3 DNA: TGCAGCGTTGAAGTTAGCGGGAGGGCAGTGGATGAGCAGTTCTTC
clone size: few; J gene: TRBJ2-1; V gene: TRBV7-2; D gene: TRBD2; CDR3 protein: CASSPTLAGGSDEQFF; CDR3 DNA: TGTGCCAGCAGCCCCACGCTAGCGGGGGGCTCAGATGAGCAGTTCTTC
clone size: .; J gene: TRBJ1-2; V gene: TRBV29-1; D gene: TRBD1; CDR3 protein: CSVEGGTGSNYGYTF; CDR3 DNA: TGCAGCGTTGAAGGCGGGACAGGGTCGAACTATGGCTACACCTTC
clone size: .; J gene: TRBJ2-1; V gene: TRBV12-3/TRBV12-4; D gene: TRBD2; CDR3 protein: CASTLGLARVDEQFF; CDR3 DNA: TGTGCCAGCACTTTGGGACTAGCTCGAGTCGATGAGCAGTTCTTC
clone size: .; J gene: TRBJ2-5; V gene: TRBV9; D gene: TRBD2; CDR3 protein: CASSVQAGGLETQYF; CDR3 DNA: TGTGCCAGCAGCGTCCAAGCGGGAGGGTTAGAGACCCAGTACTTC
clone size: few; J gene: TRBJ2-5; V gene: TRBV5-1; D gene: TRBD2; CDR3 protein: CASSHRTSGQETQYF; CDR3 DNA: TGCGCCAGCAGCCACCGGACTAGCGGGCAAGAGACCCAGTACTTC
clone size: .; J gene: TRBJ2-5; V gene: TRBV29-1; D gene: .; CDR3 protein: CSVEVAVEETQYF; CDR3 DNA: TGCAGCGTTGAGGTAGCGGTAGAAGAGACCCAGTACTTC
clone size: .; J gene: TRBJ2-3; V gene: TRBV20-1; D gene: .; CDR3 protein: CSAGAWTDGRTDTQYF; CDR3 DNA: TGCAGTGCTGGGGCCTGGACCGATGGAAGGACAGATACGCAGTATTTT
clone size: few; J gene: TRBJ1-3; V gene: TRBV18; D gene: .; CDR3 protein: CASSPKEGNTIYF; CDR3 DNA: TGTGCCAGCTCACCAAAGGAGGGAAACACCATATATTTT
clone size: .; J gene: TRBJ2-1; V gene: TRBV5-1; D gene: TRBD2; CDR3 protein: CASGSGRAGYEQFF; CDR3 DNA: TGCGCCAGCGGTAGCGGGAGGGCCGGCTATGAGCAGTTCTTC
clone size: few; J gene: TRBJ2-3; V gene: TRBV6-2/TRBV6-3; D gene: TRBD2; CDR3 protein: CASSYGLAVVTDTQYF; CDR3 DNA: TGTGCCAGCAGTTACGGACTAGCGGTCGTCACAGATACGCAGTATTTT
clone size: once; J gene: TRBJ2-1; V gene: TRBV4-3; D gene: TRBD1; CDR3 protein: CASSHQGGRYNEQFF; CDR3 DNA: TGCGCCAGCAGCCATCAAGGGGGCAGATACAATGAGCAGTTCTTC
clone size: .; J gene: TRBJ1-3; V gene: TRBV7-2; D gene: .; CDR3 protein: CASSLAGGRNSGNTIYF; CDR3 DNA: TGTGCCAGCAGCTTAGCGGGGGGCCGAAACTCTGGAAACACCATATATTTT
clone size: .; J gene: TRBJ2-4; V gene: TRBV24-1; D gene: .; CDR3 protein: CATSDSGAKNIQYF; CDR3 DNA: TGTGCCACCAGTGACTCCGGGGCCAAAAACATTCAGTACTTC
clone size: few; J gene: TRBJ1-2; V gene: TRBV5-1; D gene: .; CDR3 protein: CASSPGGASSIWGYTF; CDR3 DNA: TGCGCCAGCAGCCCAGGCGGAGCCTCCTCAATATGGGGCTACACCTTC
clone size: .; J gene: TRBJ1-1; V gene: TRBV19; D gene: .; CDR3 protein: CASSRLMNTEAFF; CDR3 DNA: TGTGCCAGTTCCAGGCTGATGAACACTGAAGCTTTCTTT
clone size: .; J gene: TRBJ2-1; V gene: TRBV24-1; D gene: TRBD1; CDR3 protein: CATSDNRDRYNEQFF; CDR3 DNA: TGTGCCACCAGTGATAACCGGGACAGATACAATGAGCAGTTCTTC
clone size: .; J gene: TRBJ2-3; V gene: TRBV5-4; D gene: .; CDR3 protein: CASRWDPHTDTQYF; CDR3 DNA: TGTGCCAGCAGATGGGACCCTCACACAGATACGCAGTATTTT
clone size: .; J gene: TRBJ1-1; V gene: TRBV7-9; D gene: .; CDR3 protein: CASSSSGMNTEAFF; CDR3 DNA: TGTGCCAGCAGCTCCTCGGGCATGAACACTGAAGCTTTCTTT
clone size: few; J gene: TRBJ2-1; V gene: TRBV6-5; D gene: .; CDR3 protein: CASSYSIGSGTEQFF; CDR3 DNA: TGTGCCAGCAGTTACTCGATCGGGAGTGGGACTGAGCAGTTCTTC
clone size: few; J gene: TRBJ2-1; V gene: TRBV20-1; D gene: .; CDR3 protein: CSARVPLAGEQFF; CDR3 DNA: TGCAGTGCTAGAGTCCCCCTAGCAGGGGAGCAGTTCTTC
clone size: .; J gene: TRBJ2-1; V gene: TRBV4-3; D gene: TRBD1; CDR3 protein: CASSQAGTDVGEQFF; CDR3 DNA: TGCGCCAGCAGCCAGGCCGGGACAGATGTAGGTGAGCAGTTCTTC
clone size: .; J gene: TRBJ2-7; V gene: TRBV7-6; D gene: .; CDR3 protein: CASSLGRAPYEQYF; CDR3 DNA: TGTGCCAGCAGCTTAGGCAGGGCTCCCTACGAGCAGTACTTC
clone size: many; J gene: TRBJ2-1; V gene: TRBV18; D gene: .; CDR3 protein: CASSPGGGAYNEQFF; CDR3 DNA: TGTGCCAGCTCACCCGGCGGAGGAGCCTACAATGAGCAGTTCTTC
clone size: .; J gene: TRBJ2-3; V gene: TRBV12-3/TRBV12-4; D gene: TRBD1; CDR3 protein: CASSFRASGGLFSADTQYF; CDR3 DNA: TGTGCCAGCAGTTTCCGTGCGTCAGGGGGCCTCTTCTCCGCGGATACGCAGTATTTT
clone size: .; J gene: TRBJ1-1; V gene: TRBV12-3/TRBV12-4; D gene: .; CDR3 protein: CASSLSGYQNTEAFF; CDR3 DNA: TGTGCCAGCAGTTTATCGGGGTATCAGAACACTGAAGCTTTCTTT
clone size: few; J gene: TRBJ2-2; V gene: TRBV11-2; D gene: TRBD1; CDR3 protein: CASSLSPGQGLTGELFF; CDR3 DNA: TGTGCCAGCAGCCTTAGCCCGGGACAGGGACTCACCGGGGAGCTGTTTTTT
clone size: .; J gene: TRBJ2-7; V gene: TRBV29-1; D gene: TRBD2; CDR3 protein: CSVESGLAGGEQYF; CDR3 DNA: TGCAGCGTTGAATCCGGGCTAGCGGGAGGCGAGCAGTACTTC
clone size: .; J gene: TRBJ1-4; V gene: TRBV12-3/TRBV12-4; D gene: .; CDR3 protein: CASSFSRDEKLFF; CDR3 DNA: TGTGCCAGCAGTTTTTCCCGCGATGAAAAACTGTTTTTT
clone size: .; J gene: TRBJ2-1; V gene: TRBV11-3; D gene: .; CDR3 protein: CASSSRLGPLGGNEQFF; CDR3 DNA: TGTGCCAGCAGCTCGCGACTAGGACCCCTCGGGGGCAATGAGCAGTTCTTC
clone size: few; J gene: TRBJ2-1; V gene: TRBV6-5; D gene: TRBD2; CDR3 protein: CASSPGTSGSPTNEQFF; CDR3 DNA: TGTGCCAGCAGTCCCGGGACTAGCGGGAGTCCGACCAATGAGCAGTTCTTC
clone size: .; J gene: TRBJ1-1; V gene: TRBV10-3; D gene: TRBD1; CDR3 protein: CAISQDRGDAFF; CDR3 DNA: TGTGCCATCAGTCAAGACAGGGGAGATGCTTTCTTT
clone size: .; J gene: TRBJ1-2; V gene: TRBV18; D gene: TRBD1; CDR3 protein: CASSPIRTGEINYGYTF; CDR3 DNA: TGTGCCAGCTCGCCTATCCGGACAGGGGAGATAAACTATGGCTACACCTTC
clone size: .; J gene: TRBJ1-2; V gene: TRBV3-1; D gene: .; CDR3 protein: CASSQDWGDYGYTF; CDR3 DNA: TGTGCCAGCAGCCAAGATTGGGGGGACTATGGCTACACCTTC